A single sample is the source of the 20 T cell receptor beta chains below, sequenced in a study of T cell repertoires in cytomegalovirus infection (dated 2019 in TCRdb). Their recognized antigens are unknown. The listed sequencing device is Illumina HiSeq 1500. Starting from the raw public reads, TCRdb applied fastp trimming at Q25, assembled clones with MiXCR and retained in-frame beta chains. Identical CDR3 protein sequences are pooled into one entry, listed with their most common genes and DNA. Counted in this sample were under 90,000 distinct CDR3 sequences; 20% to 25% of them appeared once. The biggest ten clones account for around 77% of the sample. The sequenced sample consisted of PBMCs, sequenced either directly or after in vitro stimulation (not recorded which). These receptors all come from a human donor in good health (CMV status not recorded). Some clones in this sample may be carry-over from other donors' samples.

Only a few counts were recorded for this clonotype. The V call is TRBV6-2 or TRBV6-3, the J call TRBJ1-2, with 9 nucleotides matching TRBD1. Germline trimming cut 5 bases from V and 6 bases from J; bases unmatched to any gene: 16. The CDR3 contains 17 residues. The V gene's germline CDR1 is MNHEY and CDR2 SVGEGT. The CDR3 reads CASSNYLGQGGPDGYTF. The CDR3 nucleotides are TGTGCCAGCAGTAACTACCTGGGACAGGGAGGCCCGGATGGCTACACCTTC.

This clonotype showed up just a few times. The chain links TRBV7-8 to TRBJ2-1; maybe TRBD2 (6 bases). Trimming removed 5 bases at V and 0 bases at J, with 17 bases between. Germline V gene data show CDR1 as SGHVS and CDR2 as FQNEAQ. The CDR3 has 17 amino acids. CDR3 amino acids: CASSPLGGASSYNEQFF. The CDR3 DNA reads as TGTGCCAGCAGCCCACTGGGCGGGGCTAGCTCCTACAATGAGCAGTTCTTC.

Ten or more counts support this clonotype. The V call is TRBV7-2, the J call TRBJ2-3; the D is unclear. This CDR3 region has 15 residues. Germline V CDR1 and CDR2: SGHTA, FQGNSA. V lost 1 base and J 0 bases, leaving 8 bases between the germline ends. This chain's CDR3 is CASSLGAPSTDTQYF. The CDR3 region has the DNA TGTGCCAGCAGCTTAGGCGCACCGAGCACAGATACGCAGTATTTT. Filled out from reference TRBV7-2 and TRBJ2-3, the complete variable domain reads GAGVSQSPSNKVTEKGKDVELRCDPISGHTALYWYRQSLGQGLEFLIYFQGNSAPDKSGLPSDRFSAERTGGSVSTLTIQRTQQEDSAVYLCASSLGAPSTDTQYFGPGTRLTVL.

This clonotype showed up many times. This sequence joins TRBV7-2 and TRBJ2-5; either TRBD1 or TRBD2 may supply D (5 bases each). The V and J ends lost 5 bases and 6 bases respectively, with 19 bases between them. CDR3 length: 15 amino acids. The germline V gene has CDR1 SGHTA and CDR2 FQGNSA. The CDR3 here is CASSASWGLEKTQYF. The DNA for the CDR3 is TGTGCCAGCAGCGCTAGCTGGGGCCTTGAGAAGACCCAGTACTTC.

This clonotype appeared many times. This CDR3 reads CASSDQGYSYNEQFF. The CDR3 bases are TGTGCCAGCAGCGACCAGGGTTATTCCTACAATGAGCAGTTCTTC. This chain connects TRBV7-2 to TRBJ2-1, with TRBD1 as a possible D gene (5 bases). Germline V CDR1 and CDR2: SGHTA, FQGNSA. Trimming removed 5 bases at V and 1 base at J, with 12 bases between. The CDR3 sequence is 15 residues long.

This clonotype occurred many times. V and J are TRBV7-9 and TRBJ2-5, with 13 bases matching TRBD2. V was clipped by 1 base and J by 2 bases; unmatched bases: 4. The CDR3 contains 17 residues. Germline V gives CDR1 SEHNR, CDR2 FQNEAQ (reference sequence). DNA for the CDR3: TGTGCCAGCAGCTTAGGACTAGCGGGGGGATCACAAGAGACCCAGTACTTC. It yields the protein CASSLGLAGGSQETQYF.

The chain links TRBV2 to TRBJ2-3; 9 nucleotides agree with TRBD2. Trimming took 6 bases from V and 2 from J; bases not matched to a gene: 3. Looked up from germline, CDR1 is SNHLY and CDR2 is FYNNEI. The CDR3 totals 14 residues. This CDR3 is CASRAGGTTDTQYF. The CDR3 nucleotides are TGTGCCAGCAGAGCGGGAGGAACCACAGATACGCAGTATTTT.

A word on this clonotype: A read error may be the cause here, since a much bigger clone is one base away. The chain employs TRBV7-9 and TRBJ2-1; 7 bases fit TRBD1. This CDR3 is built from 15 residues. Germline V gene sequence: CDR1 SEHNR, CDR2 FQNEAQ (reference sequence). The chain's CDR3 is CASSPTGVYYNGQFF. CDR3 in DNA: TGTGCCAGCAGCCCTACAGGGGTCTACTACAATGGGCAGTTCTTC.

At least ten counts were recorded for this clonotype. This sequence joins TRBV6-2 or TRBV6-3 and TRBJ2-7; 8 nucleotides align to TRBD2. The germline V gene has CDR1 MNHEY and CDR2 SVGEGT. CDR3 length: 13 residues. The J segment lost 3 bases and the V segment lost 7 bases, leaving 5 bases of the junction unmatched. The CDR3: CASNGGAGYEQYF. In nucleotides, the CDR3 is TGTGCCAGCAACGGGGGGGCCGGCTACGAGCAGTACTTC.

This clonotype was recorded a few times. This chain joins TRBV5-4 and TRBJ1-2; D ambiguous. The ends were cut back, 6 bases at V and 8 bases at J, with 17 bases in the middle. CDR1 is SGHNT and CDR2 is YYREEE in the germline V gene (reference sequence). This CDR3 is 13 amino acids long. This CDR3 is CASTTLTRGGYTF. CDR3 coding DNA: TGTGCCAGCACCACGTTAACCAGAGGCGGCTACACCTTC.

This clonotype was counted only a few times. The V call is TRBV27, the J call TRBJ1-1, with D tentatively TRBD1 (5 bases). CDR1 and CDR2 from the germline V gene are MNHEY and SMNVEV (reference sequence). V was shortened by 4 bases and J by 0 bases, with 15 bases between the two germline ends. This CDR3 is built from 16 residues. CDR3 nucleotides: TGTGCCAGCAGTTACCTCCCCGGGACTCTGAACACTGAAGCTTTCTTT. Its translation is CASSYLPGTLNTEAFF.

This clonotype appeared a few times. This chain connects TRBV9 to TRBJ2-7, with TRBD2 matching over 10 bases. The ends lost 4 bases at V and 2 bases at J; junction bases unmatched: 9. Per germline, CDR1 SGDLS and CDR2 YYNGEE. There are 16 residues in the CDR3. In DNA, the CDR3 is TGTGCCAGCAGCCCTCTGGGAGCGGGGGGGACCTACGAGCAGTACTTC. It specifies CASSPLGAGGTYEQYF.

V gene TRBV10-3 combines with J gene TRBJ2-2; 10 positions agree with TRBD2. Germline lookup yields CDR1 ENHRY and CDR2 SYGVKD. The CDR3 has 20 residues. V lost 3 bases, J lost 5 bases, and 18 bases stayed unmatched. CDR3 sequence: CAISDPESGQREGRTGELFF. The CDR3 DNA follows: TGTGCCATCAGTGACCCCGAATCGGGACAGCGGGAGGGAAGGACCGGGGAGCTGTTTTTT.

This clonotype has at least ten counts. The chain employs TRBV7-2 and TRBJ2-7, with TRBD1 matching over 10 bases. Germline V gives CDR1 SGHTA, CDR2 FQGNSA. Losses at the gene ends were 5 bases for V and 4 bases for J; bases not matched to a gene: 8. This CDR3 contains 15 residues. CDR3 sequence reads: CASSVIGTGDYEQYF. The DNA for the CDR3 is TGTGCCAGCAGCGTCATCGGGACAGGGGATTACGAGCAGTACTTC.

A few counts support this clonotype. The genes are TRBV4-3 and TRBJ2-1; no definite D call. The CDR3 consists of 18 residues. The germline V gene has CDR1 LGHNA and CDR2 YSLEER. Trimming cost V 0 bases and J 1 base, with 16 bases left between them. The CDR3 is CASSQDVVSSASYNEQFF. CDR3 nucleotides: TGCGCCAGCAGCCAAGACGTCGTCAGCTCCGCGTCCTACAATGAGCAGTTCTTC.

The rearrangement links TRBV28 to TRBJ2-3; TRBD1 might be the D (5 bases). The germline V and J ends were trimmed by 3 bases and 0 bases, with 10 bases remaining between them. The CDR3 runs to 15 residues. The germline CDR1 and CDR2 sequences are MDHEN and SYDVKM. CDR3 DNA: TGTGCCAGCAGTTTGAGACAGAGTAGCACAGATACGCAGTATTTT. Its protein product is CASSLRQSSTDTQYF.

This clonotype has a handful of counts. This chain connects TRBV7-6 to TRBJ2-7, with 9 bases that match TRBD2. CDR1 and CDR2 (germline): SGHVS, FNYEAQ. The CDR3 consists of 15 residues. V was clipped by 4 bases and J by 6 bases; unmatched bases: 10. CDR3 bases: TGTGCCAGCAGCTCCATAGCGGGAGCCCCCGTCGAGCAGTACTTC. Its protein product is CASSSIAGAPVEQYF.

This rearrangement joins TRBV28 to TRBJ1-1; 10 bases map to TRBD1. This CDR3 comprises 16 residues. V trimming: 6 bases; J trimming: 0 bases; junction bases outside the gene matches: 7. CDR1 and CDR2 (germline): MDHEN, SYDVKM. The CDR3 region has the DNA TGTGCCAGCAGCCAAGGGACAGGGGCTATGAACACTGAAGCTTTCTTT. Amino acids: CASSQGTGAMNTEAFF.

This clonotype occurred a few times. This rearrangement joins TRBV19 to TRBJ2-2, with 12 bases that match TRBD2. V lost 1 base, J lost 8 bases, and 5 bases stayed unmatched. Germline loops: CDR1 LNHDA, CDR2 SQIVND (reference sequence). The CDR3 is made up of 16 amino acids. CDR3 region: CASSIGTSGISGELFF. The CDR3 bases are TGTGCCAGTAGTATAGGGACTAGCGGGATTTCAGGGGAGCTGTTTTTT.

V and J are TRBV27 and TRBJ1-3; D remains unclear. This CDR3 is 15 amino acids long. CDR1 and CDR2 (germline): MNHEY, SMNVEV (reference sequence). Trimming cost V 2 bases and J 0 bases, with 8 bases left between them. For the CDR3, the DNA is TGTGCCAGCAGTTTAGAAGCGAGCTCTGGAAACACCATATATTTT. Its translation is CASSLEASSGNTIYF.